This T cell receptor beta chain derives from a study of T cell repertoires in cytomegalovirus infection. Looking at the study overall: Both CMV infection and a matching HLA type were indicated by public TCR beta signatures.

Via MiXCR, TCRdb re-called the reads, giving one row per CDR3 protein. The data show about 130,000 distinct CDR3 sequences, 20% to 30% seen once. On this clonotype itself: Its antigen is currently unknown.

V lost 3 bases and J lost 5, with 17 bases in between. Germline CDR1 reads MGHRA; CDR2 reads YSYEKL. The CDR3 loop spans 15 amino acids. Study-level points and caveats: HLA-C-restricted CMV clonotypes gave the most frequent clonotype in two of eight donors. Identification of carriers of CMV plus the relevant HLA was performed using cumulative public TCR beta family frequency.

The TCR originated in a human donor in good health (CMV status not recorded). Some clones in this sample may be carry-over from other donors' samples. The material sequenced was PBMCs, sequenced either directly or after in vitro stimulation (not recorded which). The rearrangement uses TRBV4-1 and TRBJ2-7, with D uncertain. The CDR3, as DNA: TGCGCCAGCAGCCAGGACCATAGACCGGTAAACGAGCAGTACTTC. This gives the protein CASSQDHRPVNEQYF.